The 27 T cell receptor beta chains reported below all come from one sample, sequenced in a study of T cells in Graves' hyperthyroidism and ophthalmopathy. It was RNA transcripts that yielded the amplified TCR beta CDR3 regions. With the HTBI primer set, the TCR CDR3 went through a first round of RT-PCR. MiXCR, applied by TCRdb to the multiplex PCR reads, yields one record per CDR3 protein. The profile shows about 580,000 distinct CDR3 sequences, 14% of them singletons. Source material: blood. The origin of the receptors is a woman aged 25 to 39 with Graves' hyperthyroidism that later progressed to Graves' ophthalmopathy.

The table lists this clonotype with a few counts. The rearrangement joins TRBV6-1 to TRBJ1-5; tentatively, D is TRBD1 (5 bases). The CDR3 is made up of 15 amino acids. Germline values: CDR1 MNHNS, CDR2 SASEGT. The germline V and J ends were trimmed by 5 bases and 0 bases, with 11 bases remaining between them. The CDR3 DNA is TGTGCCAGCAGTTCCCGCAGGGATAGCAATCAGCCCCAGCATTTT. Protein: CASSSRRDSNQPQHF.

This clonotype has ten or more counts. The rearrangement links TRBV28 to TRBJ2-1, with 7 bases aligning to TRBD1. This CDR3 is built from 16 residues. The germline CDR1 and CDR2 sequences are MDHEN and SYDVKM. V shed 7 bases and J 12 bases; nucleotides not matched to a gene: 21. The CDR3 is CASNPMTGRLTHGQFF. Written as DNA, the CDR3 is TGTGCCAGCAACCCTATGACAGGGCGGCTTACGCATGGGCAGTTCTTC. Full variable domain (remainder filled in from reference TRBV28 and TRBJ2-1): DVKVTQSSRYLVKRTGEKVFLECVQDMDHENMFWYRQDPGLGLRLIYFSYDVKMKEKGDIPEGYSVSREKKERFSLILESASTNQTSMYLCASNPMTGRLTHGQFFGPGTRLTVL.

This clonotype was seen many times. This chain uses TRBV20-1 with TRBJ1-1, with TRBD1 identical over 8 bases. Germline CDR1 reads DFQATT; CDR2 reads SNEGSKA (reference sequence). The CDR3 loop spans 14 amino acids. V was pared by 2 bases and J by 1 base, with 3 bases of the junction left unmatched. The CDR3 reads CSARHTGGNTEAFF. CDR3 DNA sequence: TGCAGTGCTAGACACACAGGGGGGAACACTGAAGCTTTCTTT.

Note on this clonotype: This likely comes from a read error, as the CDR3 has no conserved phenylalanine or tryptophan at its end. The DNA is omitted, as the CDR3 cannot be located on it reliably, and the CDR3 follows TCRdb's listing. The genes are TRBV7-8 and TRBJ2-2; the table's D call of TRBD2 was not tested on the DNA. Germline assignment: CDR1 SGHVS and CDR2 FQNEAQ. The CDR3 region is 14 residues in length, termini included. CDR3 loop: CASSRLANTGELYL.

This clonotype was observed at least ten times. The chain employs TRBV11-2 and TRBJ2-1, with D possibly matching TRBD1 (6 bases). CDR1 SGHAT and CDR2 FQNNGV come from the germline V gene. This CDR3 comprises 16 residues. The V and J ends lost 8 bases and 4 bases respectively, with 21 bases between them. This CDR3 reads CASGAYVEGGYNEQFF. CDR3 nucleotide sequence: TGTGCCAGCGGAGCCTACGTAGAAGGGGGTTACAATGAGCAGTTCTTC.

The chain carries TRBV7-9 and TRBJ2-6; D unclear. The V and J ends lost 1 base and 0 bases respectively, with 7 bases between them. Germline V lookup: CDR1 SEHNR, CDR2 FQNEAQ (reference sequence). This CDR3 contains 16 residues. The CDR3 sequence is CASSLVRDSGANVLTF. The DNA for the CDR3 is TGTGCCAGCAGCTTAGTTCGAGACTCTGGGGCCAACGTCCTGACTTTC.

This clonotype was detected a few times. The chain joins TRBV6-2 or TRBV6-3 to TRBJ2-3; no clear D. CDR1 MNHEY and CDR2 SVGEGT come from the germline V gene. Between the trimmed V and J ends, which lost 6 bases and 2 bases, there was a span of 12 bases. The CDR3 is 14 residues long. The CDR3 spells CASRSGILTDTQYF. In DNA, the CDR3 is TGTGCCAGCAGGTCTGGAATCCTCACAGATACGCAGTATTTT.

This clonotype was detected many times. The chain combines TRBV7-2 with TRBJ2-5; D gene ambiguous. The CDR3 contains 11 residues. Looked up from germline, CDR1 is SGHTA and CDR2 is FQGNSA. The V and J ends lost 5 bases and 9 bases respectively, with 10 bases between them. CDR3 sequence (DNA): TGTGCCAGCAGCCTCGAGGAGCCCCAGTACTTC. This encodes CASSLEEPQYF.

For this clonotype: This could be a read error, since a much larger clone is one nucleotide away. This chain links TRBV20-1 with TRBJ1-5; D remains unclear. V lost 5 bases, J lost 1 base, and 18 bases lay in between. Per germline, CDR1 DFQATT and CDR2 SNEGSKA (reference sequence). This CDR3 region has 16 residues. The CDR3 protein is CSARGWDRESNQPQHF. As DNA, the CDR3 is TGCAGTGCTCGCGGGTGGGATCGCGAAAGCAATCAGCCCCAGCATTTT.

This clonotype was found many times. The rearrangement joins TRBV6-5 to TRBJ2-1; 11 bases map to TRBD2. Trimming at V came to 7 bases and at J to 9 bases, leaving 8 bases not matched to a gene. Germline assignment: CDR1 MNHEY and CDR2 SVGAGI. The CDR3 sequence is 14 residues long. The CDR3 DNA reads TGTGCCAGCAAAGAGCTAGCGGGAGGTGGTGAGCAGTTCTTC. This translates into CASKELAGGGEQFF.

Many counts were recorded for this clonotype. The gene calls are TRBV5-1 and TRBJ1-5; a possible D gene is TRBD1 (5 bases). V lost 4 bases and J 4 bases, leaving 12 bases between the germline ends. From germline, CDR1 is SGHRS and CDR2 YFSETQ. The length of the CDR3 is 14 residues. The CDR3 DNA reads as TGCGCCAGCAGCGCGGGGGACCGTAATCAGCCCCAGCATTTT. This translates into CASSAGDRNQPQHF.

This clonotype was recorded at least ten times. V is TRBV10-3 and J is TRBJ2-3, with a weak D call TRBD2 (5 bases). The V end was cut by 0 bases, the J end by 5 bases, with 6 bases between. Germline-derived CDR1 and CDR2 are ENHRY and SYGVKD. The length of the CDR3 is 13 residues. CDR3 sequence reads: CAISESEGDTQYF. The CDR3 coding sequence is TGTGCCATCAGTGAGTCAGAGGGAGATACGCAGTATTTT.

This clonotype was counted between two and nine times. V usage is TRBV19 and J usage is TRBJ2-1; D is possibly TRBD2 (6 bases). Germline values: CDR1 LNHDA, CDR2 SQIVND (reference sequence). Trimming left V 9 bases short and J 0 bases short, with 15 bases between. The CDR3 runs 15 residues. CDR3 nucleotides: TGTGCCAGCTGCCTTTTCGGGGGCTCCTACAATGAGCAGTTCTTC. It yields the protein CASCLFGGSYNEQFF.

The chain has TRBV11-2 and TRBJ1-6, with D unresolved. The CDR3 is 16 residues long. The ends were cut back, 5 bases at V and 7 bases at J, with 18 bases in the middle. Germline V gene sequence: CDR1 SGHAT, CDR2 FQNNGV. The CDR3 DNA reads TGTGCCAGCAGCGCCATCTATGGAAGAATCAATTCACCCCTCCACTTT. It yields the protein CASSAIYGRINSPLHF.

Details on this clonotype: A much larger clone differs by one base, so this may be a read error. This rearrangement joins TRBV15 to TRBJ2-1; 8 bases align to TRBD2. Judging by the DNA end, TRBJ2-7 fits better; the J call may be wrong. Germline CDR1 LNHNV, CDR2 YYDKDF (reference sequence). The CDR3 extends over 16 amino acids. The CDR3 spells CATSRVPGGTYNEQYF. The CDR3 coding sequence is TGTGCCACCAGCAGAGTTCCGGGAGGGACCTACAATGAGCAGTACTTC.

The CDR3: CASRTYSGRATGELFF. CDR3 in DNA: TGTGCCAGCAGAACTTATAGCGGGAGGGCGACCGGGGAGCTGTTTTTT. The V and J genes are TRBV27 and TRBJ2-2; 11 bases map to TRBD2. The CDR3 runs 16 residues. The J segment lost 5 bases and the V segment lost 6 bases, leaving 8 bases of the junction unmatched. Germline V CDR1 and CDR2: MNHEY, SMNVEV (reference sequence).

The CDR3 here is CASSSGEGAEAFF. The CDR3 DNA is TGTGCCAGCTCTAGCGGGGAGGGGGCTGAAGCTTTCTTT. The chain employs TRBV18 and TRBJ1-1, with D maybe TRBD1 (6 bases). Per germline, CDR1 KGHSH and CDR2 LQKENI. The CDR3 extends over 13 amino acids. V gave up 6 bases and J gave up 6 bases, with 14 bases separating them.

This clonotype was detected ten times or more. The chain uses TRBV28 and TRBJ2-5; maybe TRBD2 (6 bases). Looked up from germline, CDR1 is MDHEN and CDR2 is SYDVKM. Trimming left V 7 bases short and J 0 bases short, with 12 bases between. The CDR3 spans 14 residues. The CDR3 loop reads CASTKGLNQETQYF. The CDR3 DNA follows: TGTGCCAGCACCAAGGGACTGAACCAAGAGACCCAGTACTTC.

This clonotype was recorded at least ten times. The rearrangement uses TRBV7-9 and TRBJ2-5; TRBD1 aligns across 8 bases. Germline-derived CDR1 and CDR2 are SEHNR and FQNEAQ (reference sequence). This CDR3 is built from 16 residues. V shed 7 bases, J shed 4 bases, and the junction held 14 bases outside the gene matches. The CDR3 loop is CASTDRQGRSGETQYF. The CDR3, as DNA: TGTGCCAGCACCGATAGACAGGGGCGTAGTGGAGAGACCCAGTACTTC.

This clonotype has only a few counts. A read error may be the cause here, since a much bigger clone is one base away. V gene TRBV12-3 or TRBV12-4 combines with J gene TRBJ2-1; D might be TRBD1 (7 bases). The germline V and J ends were trimmed by 11 bases and 10 bases, with 21 bases remaining between them. The CDR3 is 13 amino acids. The CDR3 protein is CASGDRALHEQFF. The CDR3 DNA reads as TGTGCCTCGGGAGACAGGGCCCTCCACGAGCAGTTCTTC.

In its sample, this clonotype was seen a few times. The chain carries TRBV18 and TRBJ2-1; a weak D match, TRBD2 (6 bases). The CDR3 is 15 residues long. Germline V gives CDR1 KGHSH, CDR2 LQKENI. The V end lost 5 bases, the J end lost 4 bases, and 15 bases lay between the germline ends. CDR3 nucleotides: TGTGCCAGCTCAAAGGGCGGGAAGAGTTACAATGAGCAGTTCTTC. It codes for CASSKGGKSYNEQFF.

This clonotype came up many times. The chain uses TRBV6-5 and TRBJ1-2; 7 nucleotides line up with TRBD1. The CDR3 consists of 15 residues. Germline V gene data show CDR1 as MNHEY and CDR2 as SVGAGI. Germline trimming cut 0 bases from V and 4 bases from J; bases unmatched to any gene: 5. The CDR3 DNA sequence: TGTGCCAGCAGTTACTCGAAAGGGGGCGGCTATGGCTACACCTTC. Protein: CASSYSKGGGYGYTF.

This clonotype has more than one count but fewer than ten. This chain links TRBV6-5 with TRBJ2-7; 7 bases fit TRBD1. There are 15 residues in the CDR3. Looked up from germline, CDR1 is MNHEY and CDR2 is SVGAGI. J gave up 6 bases and V 6 bases, and 14 bases lay outside the gene matches. The CDR3 coding sequence is TGTGCCAGCAGGTTAACCCGGGACAGCATCTGCGAGCAGTACTTC. Protein sequence: CASRLTRDSICEQYF.

Many counts were recorded for this clonotype. This rearrangement joins TRBV24-1 to TRBJ2-5; D is ambiguous. CDR3 length: 14 amino acids. V was clipped by 7 bases and J by 5 bases, with 16 bases between them. Germline loops: CDR1 KGHDR, CDR2 SFDVKD. The CDR3 is CATSRGLGVETQYF. The DNA for the CDR3 is TGTGCCACCAGCCGAGGTCTGGGTGTGGAGACCCAGTACTTC.

The chain couples TRBV6-5 to TRBJ2-7, with D perhaps matching TRBD1 (6 bases). This CDR3 has 15 amino acids. The germline V and J ends were trimmed by 2 bases and 9 bases, with 20 bases remaining between them. Germline loops: CDR1 MNHEY, CDR2 SVGAGI. The CDR3 DNA reads as TGTGCCAGCAGTTACCTCACGGACAGCCGCGAGCGGCAGTACTTC. Protein sequence: CASSYLTDSRERQYF.

In this sample, this clonotype turned up many times. The rearrangement joins TRBV20-1 to TRBJ1-1; 9 nucleotides match TRBD1. This CDR3 is 14 amino acids long. V lost 5 bases and J lost 5; bases outside the gene matches: 9. From germline, CDR1 is DFQATT and CDR2 SNEGSKA (reference sequence). The DNA for the CDR3 is TGCAGTGCTTTCCTGACAGGGGGTAGAACTGAAGCTTTCTTT. Encoded protein: CSAFLTGGRTEAFF.

This sequence joins TRBV14 and TRBJ1-3; D is undetermined. CDR1 SGHDN and CDR2 FVKESK come from the germline V gene. This CDR3 contains 16 residues. V lost 1 base, J lost 0 bases, and 10 bases lay in between. In DNA form, the CDR3 reads TGTGCCAGCAGCCAAGTTGCGGGGAGCTCTGGAAACACCATATATTTT. Protein sequence: CASSQVAGSSGNTIYF.